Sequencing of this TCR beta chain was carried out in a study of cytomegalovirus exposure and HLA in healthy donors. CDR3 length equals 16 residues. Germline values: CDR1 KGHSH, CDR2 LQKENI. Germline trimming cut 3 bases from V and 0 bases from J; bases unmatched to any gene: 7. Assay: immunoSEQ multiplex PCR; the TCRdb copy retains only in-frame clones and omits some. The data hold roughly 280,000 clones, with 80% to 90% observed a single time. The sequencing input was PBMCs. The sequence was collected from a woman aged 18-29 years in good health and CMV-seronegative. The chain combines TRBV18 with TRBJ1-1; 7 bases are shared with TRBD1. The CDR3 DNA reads TGTGCCAGCTCACCGGCGGGACAGAGTTTGAACACTGAAGCTTTCTTT. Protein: CASSPAGQSLNTEAFF.